These 5 T cell receptor beta chains came from one sample sequenced in a study of cytomegalovirus exposure and HLA in healthy donors. TCRdb's copy holds only in-frame clones and misses some; the assay was immunoSEQ multiplex PCR. Among about 200,000 clones listed, around 83% were seen once. Sequencing input: PBMCs. The receptor set was obtained from a woman in her thirties in good health and CMV-seropositive.

This clone came up once. The rearrangement joins TRBV4-1 to TRBJ2-3; TRBD2 aligns across 16 bases. The V and J ends lost 0 bases and 0 bases, in that order; junction bases with no gene match: 3. This CDR3 has 19 amino acids. Germline V gives CDR1 MGHRA, CDR2 YSYEKL. In DNA form, the CDR3 reads TGCGCCAGCAGCCAAGAGGGGACTAGCGGGAGGGCCAGCACAGATACGCAGTATTTT. Residues: CASSQEGTSGRASTDTQYF.

The chain employs TRBV27 and TRBJ2-3; 7 bases align to TRBD2. V lost 3 bases, J lost 8 bases, and 14 bases stayed unmatched. The CDR3 is 16 amino acids. Germline CDR1 is MNHEY and CDR2 is SMNVEV (reference sequence). CDR3 in amino acids: CASSFSRAGMQGTQYF. The CDR3, as DNA: TGTGCCAGCAGTTTTTCGCGAGCGGGAATGCAGGGTACGCAGTATTTT.

The chain couples TRBV9 to TRBJ1-1, with D unclear. This CDR3 spans 13 amino acids. Trimming stripped 4 bases from V and 3 bases from J, with 10 bases between. Germline values: CDR1 SGDLS, CDR2 YYNGEE. The CDR3 spells CASSPAIHTEAFF. The CDR3 DNA sequence: TGTGCCAGCAGCCCCGCGATCCACACTGAAGCTTTCTTT.

The rearrangement links TRBV6-1 to TRBJ2-1, with a tentative D call TRBD2 (6 bases). The CDR3 has 11 residues. Looked up from germline, CDR1 is MNHNS and CDR2 is SASEGT. With 10 bases removed from V and 9 bases from J, the gap between germline ends came to 13 bases. The CDR3 loop reads CATRRALEQFF. CDR3 nucleotide sequence: TGTGCCACTCGGAGGGCCCTTGAGCAGTTCTTC.

This rearrangement joins TRBV6-5 to TRBJ1-2; 7 bases align to TRBD1. The V gene's germline CDR1 is MNHEY and CDR2 SVGAGI. J was trimmed by 8 bases and V by 0 bases; bases with no gene match: 6. There are 14 residues in the CDR3. The CDR3 DNA is TGTGCCAGCAGTTACTCGAGACAGGGAGGCGGCTACACCTTC. Protein sequence: CASSYSRQGGGYTF.